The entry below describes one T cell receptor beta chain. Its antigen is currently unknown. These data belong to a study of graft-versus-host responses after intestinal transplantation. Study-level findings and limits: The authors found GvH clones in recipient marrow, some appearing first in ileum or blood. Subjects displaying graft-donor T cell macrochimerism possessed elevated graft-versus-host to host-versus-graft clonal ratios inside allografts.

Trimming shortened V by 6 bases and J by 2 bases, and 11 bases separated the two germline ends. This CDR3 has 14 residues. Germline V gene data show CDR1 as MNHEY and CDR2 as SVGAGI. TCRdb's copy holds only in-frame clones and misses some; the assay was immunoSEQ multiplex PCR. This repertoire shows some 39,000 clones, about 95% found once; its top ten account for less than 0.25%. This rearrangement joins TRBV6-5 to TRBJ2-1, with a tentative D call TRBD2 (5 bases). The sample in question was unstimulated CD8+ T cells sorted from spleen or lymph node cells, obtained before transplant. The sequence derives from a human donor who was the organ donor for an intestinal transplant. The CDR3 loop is CASRPLVTYNEQFF. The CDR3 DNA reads TGTGCCAGCAGACCACTAGTTACCTACAATGAGCAGTTCTTC.